What follows is one T cell receptor (beta chain) and its context. The antigen remains unidentified. The sample comes from a study of T cells in tuberculosis. Some clones are missing from TCRdb's copy, which holds only in-frame ones; the method was immunoSEQ multiplex PCR. Of roughly 34,000 clones in the sample, just under 97% were seen once. Points from the study as a whole: Smaller alpha distances in active tuberculosis partly reflected shorter CDR3-alpha lengths. Active tuberculosis alpha repertoires lay closer to GMM-specific TCRs than controls'.

The CDR3 contains 14 residues. Germline trimming cut 6 bases from V and 5 bases from J; bases unmatched to any gene: 8. CDR1 and CDR2 from the germline V gene are KGHSH and LQKENI. This rearrangement joins TRBV18 to TRBJ2-7, with TRBD2 identical over 9 bases. Sequenced sample: PBMCs. The clonotype comes from a donor aged 10 to 29 with latent tuberculosis or without tuberculosis infection. The DNA for the CDR3 is TGTGCCAGCTCCGGGACTAGCCTGATTGACGAGCAGTACTTC. Protein: CASSGTSLIDEQYF.